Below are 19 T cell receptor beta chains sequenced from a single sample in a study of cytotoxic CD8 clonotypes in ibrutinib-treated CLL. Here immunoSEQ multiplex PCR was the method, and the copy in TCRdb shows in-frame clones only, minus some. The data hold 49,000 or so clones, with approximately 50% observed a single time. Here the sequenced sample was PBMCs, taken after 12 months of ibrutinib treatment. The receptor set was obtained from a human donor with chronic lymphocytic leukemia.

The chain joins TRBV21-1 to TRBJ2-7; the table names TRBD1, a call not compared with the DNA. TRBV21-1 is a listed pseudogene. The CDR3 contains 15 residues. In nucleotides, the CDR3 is TGTGCCAGCAGCGCATACAGGTCCCGTCTCTACGAGCAGTACTTC. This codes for CASSAYRSRLYEQYF.

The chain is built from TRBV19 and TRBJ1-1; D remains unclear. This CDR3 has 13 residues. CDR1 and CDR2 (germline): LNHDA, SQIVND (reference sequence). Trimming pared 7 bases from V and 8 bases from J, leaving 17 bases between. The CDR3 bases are TGTGCCAGTAAGGTGGATCTTGCGAGGGAAGCTTTCTTT. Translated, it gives CASKVDLAREAFF.

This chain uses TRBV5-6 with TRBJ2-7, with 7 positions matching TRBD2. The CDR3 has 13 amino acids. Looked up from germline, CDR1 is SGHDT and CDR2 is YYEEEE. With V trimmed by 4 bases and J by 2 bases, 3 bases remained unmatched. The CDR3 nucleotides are TGTGCCAGCAGCGGGGGAGGGGCCTACGAGCAGTACTTC. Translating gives CASSGGGAYEQYF.

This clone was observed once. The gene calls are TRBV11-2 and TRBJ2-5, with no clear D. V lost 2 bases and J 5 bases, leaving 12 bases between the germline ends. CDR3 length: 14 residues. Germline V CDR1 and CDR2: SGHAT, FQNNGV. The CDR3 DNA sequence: TGTGCCAGCAGCTTAACCAGGACGCAGGAGACCCAGTACTTC. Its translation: CASSLTRTQETQYF.

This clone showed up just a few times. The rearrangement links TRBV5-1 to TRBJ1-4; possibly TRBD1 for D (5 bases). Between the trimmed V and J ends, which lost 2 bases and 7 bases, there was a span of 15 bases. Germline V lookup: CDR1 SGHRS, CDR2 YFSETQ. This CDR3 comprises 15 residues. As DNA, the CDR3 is TGCGCCAGCAGCTTAACGGGAATGAGGGGTGAAAAACTGTTTTTT. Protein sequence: CASSLTGMRGEKLFF.

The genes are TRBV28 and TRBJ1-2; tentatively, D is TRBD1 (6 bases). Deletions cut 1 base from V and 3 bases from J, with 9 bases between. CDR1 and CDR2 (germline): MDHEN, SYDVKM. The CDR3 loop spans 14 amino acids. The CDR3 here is CASSLFQGHYGYTF. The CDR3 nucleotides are TGTGCCAGCAGTTTATTCCAGGGGCACTATGGCTACACCTTC.

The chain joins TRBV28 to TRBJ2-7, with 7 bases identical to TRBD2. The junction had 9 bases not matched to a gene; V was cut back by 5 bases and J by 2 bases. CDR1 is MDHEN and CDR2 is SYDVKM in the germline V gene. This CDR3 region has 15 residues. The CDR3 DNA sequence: TGTGCCAGCAGTCCTAGCGGAAGTCCAACCTACGAGCAGTACTTC. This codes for CASSPSGSPTYEQYF.

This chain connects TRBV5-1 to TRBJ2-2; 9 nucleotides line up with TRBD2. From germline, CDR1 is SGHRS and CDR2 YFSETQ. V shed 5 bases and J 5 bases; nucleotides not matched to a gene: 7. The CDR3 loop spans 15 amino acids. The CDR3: CASSVAGEVTGELFF. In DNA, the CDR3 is TGCGCCAGCAGTGTAGCGGGAGAGGTGACCGGGGAGCTGTTTTTT.

The CDR3 nucleotides are TGTGCCAGCAGCCCTAATGCAGGGAACACCGGGGAGCTGTTTTTT. This sequence encodes CASSPNAGNTGELFF. This chain links TRBV4-2 with TRBJ2-2, with D uncertain. CDR1 and CDR2 (germline): LGHNA, YNFKEQ. With 4 bases removed from V and 1 base from J, the gap between germline ends came to 10 bases. The CDR3 spans 15 residues.

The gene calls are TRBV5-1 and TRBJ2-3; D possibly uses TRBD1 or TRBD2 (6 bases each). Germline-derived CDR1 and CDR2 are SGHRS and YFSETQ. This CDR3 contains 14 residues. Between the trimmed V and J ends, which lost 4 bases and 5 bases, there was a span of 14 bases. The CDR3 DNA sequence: TGCGCCAGCAGCCTATTGGCGGGACAAGATACGCAGTATTTT. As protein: CASSLLAGQDTQYF.

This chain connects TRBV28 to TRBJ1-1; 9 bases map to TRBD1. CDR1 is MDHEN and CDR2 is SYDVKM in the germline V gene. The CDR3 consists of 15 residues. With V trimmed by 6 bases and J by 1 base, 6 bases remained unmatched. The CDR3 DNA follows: TGTGCCAGCAGCAAGACAGGGGGAGGGAACACTGAAGCTTTCTTT. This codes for CASSKTGGGNTEAFF.

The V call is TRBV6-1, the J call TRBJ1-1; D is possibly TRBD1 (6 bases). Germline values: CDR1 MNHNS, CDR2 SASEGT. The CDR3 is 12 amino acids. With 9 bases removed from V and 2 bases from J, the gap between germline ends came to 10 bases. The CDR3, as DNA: TGTGCCAGTGGGACACTTAACACTGAAGCTTTCTTT. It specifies CASGTLNTEAFF.

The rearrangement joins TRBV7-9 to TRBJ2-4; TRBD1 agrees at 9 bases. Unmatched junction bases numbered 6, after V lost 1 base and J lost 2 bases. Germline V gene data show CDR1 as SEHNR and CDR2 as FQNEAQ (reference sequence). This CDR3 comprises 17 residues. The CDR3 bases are TGTGCCAGCAGCTTAGATGGACAGGGGTACTCCAAAAACATTCAGTACTTC. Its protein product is CASSLDGQGYSKNIQYF.

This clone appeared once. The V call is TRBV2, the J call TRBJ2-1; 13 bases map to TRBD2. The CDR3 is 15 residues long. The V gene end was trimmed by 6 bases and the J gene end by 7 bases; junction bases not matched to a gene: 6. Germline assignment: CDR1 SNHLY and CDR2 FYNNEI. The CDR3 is CASSRGTSGINEQFF. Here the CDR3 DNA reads TGTGCCAGCAGCCGGGGGACTAGCGGGATAAATGAGCAGTTCTTC.

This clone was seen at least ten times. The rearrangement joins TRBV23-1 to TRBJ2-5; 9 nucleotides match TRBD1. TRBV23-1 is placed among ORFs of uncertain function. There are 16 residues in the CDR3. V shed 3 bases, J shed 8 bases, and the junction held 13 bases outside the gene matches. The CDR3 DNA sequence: TGCGCCAGCAGTCAGGGGACAGGGCCTCGGGGGGACACCCAGTACTTC. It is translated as CASSQGTGPRGDTQYF.

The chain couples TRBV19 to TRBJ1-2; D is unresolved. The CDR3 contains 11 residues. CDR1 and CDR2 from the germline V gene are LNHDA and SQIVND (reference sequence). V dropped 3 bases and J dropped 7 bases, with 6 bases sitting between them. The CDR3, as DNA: TGTGCCAGTAGTATTGGAGTTGGCTACACCTTC. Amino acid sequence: CASSIGVGYTF.

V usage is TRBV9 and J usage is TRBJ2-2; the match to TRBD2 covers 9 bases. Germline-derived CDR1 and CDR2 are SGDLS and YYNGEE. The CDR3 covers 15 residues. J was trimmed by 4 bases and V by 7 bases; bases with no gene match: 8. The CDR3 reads CASHAGTSSTGELFF. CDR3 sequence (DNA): TGTGCCAGCCACGCCGGGACTAGCTCCACCGGGGAGCTGTTTTTT.

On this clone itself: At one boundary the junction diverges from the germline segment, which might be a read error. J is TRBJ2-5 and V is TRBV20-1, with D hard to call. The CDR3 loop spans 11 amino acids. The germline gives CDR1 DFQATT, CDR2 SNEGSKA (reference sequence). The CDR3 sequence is CSAGERETQYF. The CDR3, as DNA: TGCAGTGCTGGAGAAAGAGAGACCCAGTACTTC.

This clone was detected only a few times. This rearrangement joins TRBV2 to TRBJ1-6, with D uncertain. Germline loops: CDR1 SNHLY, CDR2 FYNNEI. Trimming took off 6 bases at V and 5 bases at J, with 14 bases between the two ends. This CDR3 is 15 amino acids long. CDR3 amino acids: CASRKNSVDNSPLHF. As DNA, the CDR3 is TGTGCCAGCAGAAAAAATTCAGTGGATAATTCACCCCTCCACTTT.